The 28 T cell receptor beta chains below come from one sample, sequenced in a study of cytomegalovirus exposure and HLA in healthy donors. The PCR had 60 Vbeta and 13 Jbeta primers. Clones were read by immunoSEQ multiplex PCR, and TCRdb kept only the in-frame ones, dropping some. The sample yields just over 80,000 clones, 78% seen once. Sequenced input: PBMCs. Receptor source: a man in his late teens or twenties in good health and CMV-seropositive.

The genes are TRBV6-5 and TRBJ1-1; 11 bases align to TRBD1. CDR3 size: 14 residues. J lost 4 bases, V lost 6 bases, and 4 bases had no gene match. Germline V gene lookup returns CDR1 MNHEY and CDR2 SVGAGI. In nucleotides, the CDR3 is TGTGCCAGCAGCAGGACAGGGGGCGGCACTGAAGCTTTCTTT. As protein: CASSRTGGGTEAFF.

Ten or more counts support this clone. The chain has TRBV2 and TRBJ2-5; D is undetermined. V was cut by 4 bases and J by 3 bases, with 6 bases left in between. The germline gives CDR1 SNHLY, CDR2 FYNNEI. The CDR3 is 12 amino acids. The CDR3 bases are TGTGCCAGCAGTGCAGTCGAAGAGACCCAGTACTTC. Its protein product is CASSAVEETQYF.

This clone was detected once. This chain links TRBV11-2 with TRBJ2-7; 12 bases agree with TRBD2. V gave up 5 bases and J gave up 4 bases; unmatched junction bases: 6. Looked up from germline, CDR1 is SGHAT and CDR2 is FQNNGV. This CDR3 region has 15 residues. This chain's CDR3 is CASSIGLAGLYEQYF. The CDR3, as DNA: TGTGCCAGCAGCATCGGACTAGCGGGACTGTACGAGCAGTACTTC.

The J gene is TRBJ1-1, the V gene TRBV6-1; D is unclear. V lost 1 base, J lost 6 bases, and 12 bases lay in between. Germline V gene lookup returns CDR1 MNHNS and CDR2 SASEGT. This CDR3 is 14 amino acids long. The CDR3 nucleotides read TGTGCCAGCAGTGAAGTTGCCGGTAGCGCTGAAGCTTTCTTT. Protein sequence: CASSEVAGSAEAFF.

The chain has TRBV5-1 and TRBJ2-7; D perhaps matches TRBD2 (6 bases). Trimming shortened V by 4 bases and J by 6 bases, and 14 bases separated the two germline ends. CDR3 size: 13 residues. Germline V gene lookup returns CDR1 SGHRS and CDR2 YFSETQ. CDR3 sequence (DNA): TGCGCCAGCAGCCCCCCGACTAGAACCGAGCAGTACTTC. Residues: CASSPPTRTEQYF.

V and J are TRBV23-1 and TRBJ2-7; tentative D call: TRBD2 (5 bases). TRBV23-1 is designated an ORF whose function remains uncertain. Trimming took 0 bases from V and 2 from J, leaving 11 bases between them. The CDR3 contains 15 residues. The CDR3 spells CASSQSPRGTYEQYF. CDR3 coding DNA: TGCGCCAGCAGTCAATCGCCACGGGGTACCTACGAGCAGTACTTC.

The chain combines TRBV6-1 with TRBJ1-3; no clear D gene. Germline CDR1 MNHNS, CDR2 SASEGT. V lost 6 bases and J lost 0, with 3 bases in between. The CDR3 totals 12 residues. CDR3 nucleotide sequence: TGTGCCAGCAGGTACTCTGGAAACACCATATATTTT. It yields the protein CASRYSGNTIYF.

This chain links TRBV29-1 with TRBJ2-5; possibly TRBD2 for D (5 bases). The DNA end favors TRBJ2-7, so the J call may be wrong. Germline V CDR1 and CDR2: SQVTM, ANQGSEA. This CDR3 has 14 residues. CDR3 residues: CSVAGGLGEYEQYF. The CDR3 region has the DNA TGCAGCGTCGCCGGCGGACTGGGAGAGTACGAGCAGTACTTC.

This chain connects TRBV6-5 to TRBJ2-5; a weak D match, TRBD2 (5 bases). The V and J ends lost 10 bases and 3 bases respectively, with 15 bases between them. CDR3 length equals 13 residues. Germline CDR1 and CDR2: MNHEY and SVGAGI. CDR3 DNA: TGTGCCACCCAAGGACTGTTAAAAGAGACCCAGTACTTC. It is translated as CATQGLLKETQYF.

For the CDR3, the DNA is TGTGCCAGCAGTCGAGGGACTAGCGGGAAGGGGGAGCAGTTCTTC. This gives the protein CASSRGTSGKGEQFF. The gene calls are TRBV7-8 and TRBJ2-1; TRBD2 agrees at 13 bases. Unmatched junction bases numbered 9, after V lost 6 bases and J lost 10 bases. This CDR3 is 15 amino acids long. CDR1 is SGHVS and CDR2 is FQNEAQ in the germline V gene.

This clone was observed a few times. The V call is TRBV19, the J call TRBJ1-2; TRBD1 aligns across 9 bases. Germline CDR1 reads LNHDA; CDR2 reads SQIVND (reference sequence). V trimming: 7 bases; J trimming: 2 bases; junction bases outside the gene matches: 5. The CDR3 contains 14 residues. The CDR3 sequence: CASIRTGDNYGYTF. The CDR3 DNA reads as TGTGCCAGTATTCGGACAGGGGACAACTATGGCTACACCTTC. Filled out from reference TRBV19 and TRBJ1-2, the complete variable domain reads DGGITQSPKYLFRKEGQNVTLSCEQNLNHDAMYWYRQDPGQGLRLIYYSQIVNDFQKGDIAEGYSVSREKKESFPLTVTSAQKNPTAFYLCASIRTGDNYGYTFGSGTRLTVV.

This rearrangement joins TRBV5-1 to TRBJ1-2; TRBD1 matches 10 bases. Germline V gene sequence: CDR1 SGHRS, CDR2 YFSETQ. V trimming: 3 bases; J trimming: 3 bases; junction bases outside the gene matches: 5. CDR3 length: 15 residues. In DNA form, the CDR3 reads TGCGCCAGCAGCTCCTGGGACAGGGGTGACTATGGCTACACCTTC. Protein: CASSSWDRGDYGYTF. Together with reference TRBV5-1 and TRBJ1-2, the CDR3 gives the full variable domain: KAGVTQTPRYLIKTRGQQVTLSCSPISGHRSVSWYQQTPGQGLQFLFEYFSETQRNKGNFPGRFSGRQFSNSRSEMNVSTLELGDSALYLCASSSWDRGDYGYTFGSGTRLTVV.

J is TRBJ2-5 and V is TRBV14; TRBD2 matches at 13 bases. J lost 2 bases, V lost 4 bases, and 7 bases had no gene match. In germline, CDR1 is SGHDN, CDR2 FVKESK. This CDR3 has 17 residues. In nucleotides, the CDR3 is TGTGCCAGCAGCCGGACTAGCGGGAGATGGGGACAAGAGACCCAGTACTTC. This codes for CASSRTSGRWGQETQYF.

The chain recombines TRBV19 with TRBJ2-5, with a tentative D call TRBD2 (6 bases). Deletions cut 6 bases from V and 4 bases from J, with 12 bases between. There are 13 residues in the CDR3. The germline V gene encodes CDR1 LNHDA and CDR2 SQIVND (reference sequence). For the CDR3, the DNA is TGTGCCAGTAGCGGGGGTAGGAGAGAGACCCAGTACTTC. This sequence encodes CASSGGRRETQYF.

This clone was observed a handful of times. This chain uses TRBV5-1 with TRBJ2-4; 7 bases match TRBD2. This CDR3 is built from 17 residues. CDR1 is SGHRS and CDR2 is YFSETQ in the germline V gene. The ends lost 4 bases at V and 3 bases at J; junction bases unmatched: 13. In nucleotides, the CDR3 is TGCGCCAGCAGCAGGGATGGGGCGGGAGTCCTCAAAAACATTCAGTACTTC. It yields the protein CASSRDGAGVLKNIQYF.

V is TRBV6-6 and J is TRBJ2-2, with TRBD2 matching 10 bases. This CDR3 is 15 amino acids long. Trimming at V came to 6 bases and at J to 3 bases, leaving 4 bases not matched to a gene. The germline CDR1 and CDR2 sequences are MNHNY and SVGAGI (reference sequence). CDR3 sequence (DNA): TGTGCCAGCAGGGGGGGACTAGCGTACACCGGGGAGCTGTTTTTT. The encoded protein is CASRGGLAYTGELFF.

The chain is built from TRBV7-6 and TRBJ1-5; D is ambiguous. The CDR3 contains 16 residues. Germline-derived CDR1 and CDR2 are SGHVS and FNYEAQ. V lost 6 bases and J 1 base, leaving 16 bases between the germline ends. The DNA of the CDR3 is TGTGCCAGCAGTTTTACCGGCCGGGAAAGCAATCAGCCCCAGCATTTT. It codes for CASSFTGRESNQPQHF.

The chain links TRBV7-9 to TRBJ2-7; 7 bases map to TRBD1. With V trimmed by 0 bases and J by 3 bases, 8 bases remained unmatched. The CDR3 totals 16 residues. CDR1 and CDR2 (germline): SEHNR, FQNEAQ (reference sequence). In DNA, the CDR3 is TGTGCCAGCAGCTTAGCTTCCGGGACAGTTAACTACGAGCAGTACTTC. Protein: CASSLASGTVNYEQYF.

The chain employs TRBV6-6 and TRBJ2-5; 9 bases fit TRBD1. With V trimmed by 6 bases and J by 4 bases, 9 bases remained unmatched. Looked up from germline, CDR1 is MNHNY and CDR2 is SVGAGI (reference sequence). The CDR3 is made up of 15 amino acids. CDR3: CASRGLKTGGETQYF. The CDR3 DNA reads TGTGCCAGCAGGGGGCTAAAGACAGGGGGAGAGACCCAGTACTTC.

The rearrangement links TRBV20-1 to TRBJ1-4, with 7 bases aligning to TRBD1. CDR1 is DFQATT and CDR2 is SNEGSKA in the germline V gene (reference sequence). The CDR3 runs 11 residues. V lost 3 bases, J lost 12 bases, and 4 bases stayed unmatched. CDR3 nucleotides: TGCAGTGCTAGCTCTGGGACAGAACTGTTTTTT. Translated: CSASSGTELFF.

V gene TRBV19 combines with J gene TRBJ1-2, with 7 bases fitting TRBD1. The CDR3 is 11 amino acids. The germline V gene has CDR1 LNHDA and CDR2 SQIVND (reference sequence). Trimming at V came to 4 bases and at J to 13 bases, leaving 6 bases not matched to a gene. The CDR3 loop reads CASSTRGATTF. DNA of the CDR3: TGTGCCAGTAGTACCAGGGGGGCCACCACCTTC.

The genes are TRBV29-1 and TRBJ1-5; 9 nucleotides match TRBD1. J gave up 10 bases and V 6 bases, and 10 bases lay outside the gene matches. The length of the CDR3 is 13 residues. Germline V gene sequence: CDR1 SQVTM, CDR2 ANQGSEA. CDR3 in DNA: TGCAGCGTGATGGGGGACAGGGAGCAACCCCAGCATTTT. Its translation: CSVMGDREQPQHF.

The chain has TRBV9 and TRBJ2-3; maybe TRBD2 (6 bases). The V gene lost 4 bases and the J gene lost 10 bases, with 13 bases spanning the gap. The CDR3 is 12 residues long. Germline CDR1 SGDLS, CDR2 YYNGEE. CDR3 loop: CASSTREESQYF. The DNA for the CDR3 is TGTGCCAGCAGCACTAGGGAGGAATCGCAGTATTTT. Based on the CDR3 plus reference TRBV9 and TRBJ2-3, the full variable domain is DSGVTQTPKHLITATGQRVTLRCSPRSGDLSVYWYQQSLDQGLQFLIQYYNGEERAKGNILERFSAQQFPDLHSELNLSSLELGDSALYFCASSTREESQYFGPGTRLTVL.

This chain uses TRBV6-1 with TRBJ2-2; 7 nucleotides agree with TRBD1. Germline V lookup: CDR1 MNHNS, CDR2 SASEGT. CDR3 length: 14 residues. The V and J ends lost 6 bases and 1 base, in that order; junction bases with no gene match: 2. For the CDR3, the DNA is TGTGCCAGCAGCGACAGGGAGAACACCGGGGAGCTGTTTTTT. Translating it yields CASSDRENTGELFF.

The rearrangement links TRBV4-1 to TRBJ2-2, with D maybe TRBD2 (6 bases). The V end was cut by 0 bases, the J end by 6 bases, with 17 bases between. This CDR3 comprises 17 residues. Germline V gene data show CDR1 as MGHRA and CDR2 as YSYEKL. DNA of the CDR3: TGCGCCAGCAGCCAAGATAGCGGCGCAGAAGTCTCCGGGGAGCTGTTTTTT. The encoded protein is CASSQDSGAEVSGELFF.

The chain links TRBV9 to TRBJ2-1; D is undetermined. Trimming shortened V by 3 bases and J by 6 bases, and 10 bases separated the two germline ends. In germline, CDR1 is SGDLS, CDR2 YYNGEE. This CDR3 region has 13 residues. The CDR3 bases are TGTGCCAGCAGCGCCTCGTTCGGCAATGAGCAGTTCTTC. The encoded protein is CASSASFGNEQFF.

The rearrangement links TRBV10-1 to TRBJ2-2; 14 positions agree with TRBD2. Losses at the gene ends were 8 bases for V and 8 bases for J; bases not matched to a gene: 4. The germline V gene has CDR1 WNHNN and CDR2 SYGVQD (reference sequence). CDR3 length: 14 residues. The CDR3 coding sequence is TGCGCCAGCGGGACTAGCGGGAGTGCAGGGGAGCTGTTTTTT. Residues: CASGTSGSAGELFF.

V usage is TRBV6-5 and J usage is TRBJ1-2, with a weak D call TRBD1 (6 bases). Germline CDR1 reads MNHEY; CDR2 reads SVGAGI. The V end was cut by 6 bases, the J end by 7 bases, with 12 bases between. The CDR3 runs 12 residues. In nucleotides, the CDR3 is TGTGCCAGCAGAATCCAGGGGTCTGGCTACACCTTC. Amino acid sequence: CASRIQGSGYTF.